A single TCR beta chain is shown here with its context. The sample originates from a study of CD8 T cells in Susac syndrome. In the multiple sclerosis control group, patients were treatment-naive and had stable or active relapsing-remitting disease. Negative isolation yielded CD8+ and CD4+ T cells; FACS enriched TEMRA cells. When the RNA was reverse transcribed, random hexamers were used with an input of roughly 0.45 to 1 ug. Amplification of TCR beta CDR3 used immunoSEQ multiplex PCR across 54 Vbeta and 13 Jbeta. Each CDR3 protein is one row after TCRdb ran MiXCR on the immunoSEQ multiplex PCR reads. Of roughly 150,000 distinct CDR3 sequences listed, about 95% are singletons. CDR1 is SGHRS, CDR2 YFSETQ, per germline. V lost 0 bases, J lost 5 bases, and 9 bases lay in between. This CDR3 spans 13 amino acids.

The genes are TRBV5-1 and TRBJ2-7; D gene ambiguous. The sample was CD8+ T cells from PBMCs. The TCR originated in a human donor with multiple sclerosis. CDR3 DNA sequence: TGCGCCAGCAGCTTGGGGCCAGAGGACGAGCAGTACTTC. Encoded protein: CASSLGPEDEQYF.